This TCR beta chain derives from a study of lymphopenia after photon versus proton radiotherapy. Findings and limits, study-wide: In patients who died, overall survival fell as post-nadir TCR diversity dropped more. After the lymphocyte nadir, photon-treated repertoires showed oligoclonal expansion, especially of CD8+ Temra cells.

Data came from immunoSEQ multiplex PCR; TCRdb stores just in-frame clones and leaves some out. The sample carries tens of thousands of clones, around nine tenths recorded once. Of note for this clone: What it binds is unknown.

The CDR3 extends over 13 amino acids. Germline V lookup: CDR1 MNHEY, CDR2 SVGAGI. Trimming left V 2 bases short and J 5 bases short, with 9 bases between. V gene TRBV6-5 combines with J gene TRBJ1-1; D unclear. The sequencing used peripheral blood, collected from a patient treated with proton-based radiotherapy. The clonotype originates from a woman in her sixties or seventies with cholangiocarcinoma. Some clones in this sample may be carry-over from other donors' samples. CDR3 in amino acids: CASSYPGGTEAFF. CDR3 bases: TGTGCCAGCAGTTACCCAGGAGGTACTGAAGCTTTCTTT.